A single sample gave rise to the 31 T cell receptor beta chains below, sequenced in a study of response to subunit inactivated influenza vaccine. TCRdb fed the RT-PCR reads into MiXCR, producing one record per CDR3 protein. The repertoire holds about 570,000 distinct CDR3 sequences, with about 10% as singletons. The same sample was also studied in work on T cells expressing NK-cell markers. That work adds: TCR beta cDNA was generated via 5'RACE template switching incorporating UMIs.

Material: PBMCs from blood, obtained on the day of vaccination. These receptors were collected from a middle-aged man who received an inactivated influenza vaccine.

This clonotype showed up just a few times. This sequence joins TRBV2 and TRBJ2-5; the D is unclear. Trimming shortened V by 6 bases and J by 1 base, and 15 bases separated the two germline ends. The CDR3 is 15 residues long. Germline V CDR1 and CDR2: SNHLY, FYNNEI. The CDR3 region is CASRKQAGSQETQYF. CDR3 DNA: TGTGCCAGCAGGAAGCAAGCCGGGTCCCAAGAGACCCAGTACTTC.

In this sample, this clonotype turned up a few times. The J gene is TRBJ1-2, the V gene TRBV2, with D possibly being TRBD1 (5 bases). The V and J ends lost 4 bases and 4 bases respectively, with 7 bases between them. This CDR3 region has 12 residues. In germline, CDR1 is SNHLY, CDR2 FYNNEI. The CDR3 DNA follows: TGTGCCAGCAGTGGAGACAGCTATGGCTACACCTTC. This codes for CASSGDSYGYTF.

This clonotype has only a few counts. The chain is built from TRBV12-3 or TRBV12-4 and TRBJ2-3; TRBD2 matches at 9 bases. V shed 4 bases, J shed 3 bases, and the junction held 5 bases outside the gene matches. The CDR3 totals 15 residues. The CDR3 coding sequence is TGTGCCAGCAGTTCTAGCGGGGTCTCGACAGATACGCAGTATTTT. Its translation: CASSSSGVSTDTQYF.

In its sample, this clonotype was seen many times. This sequence joins TRBV6-2 or TRBV6-3 and TRBJ1-1; D gene unclear. The germline V gene encodes CDR1 MNHEY and CDR2 SVGEGT. V gave up 5 bases and J gave up 1 base, with 8 bases separating them. The CDR3 covers 13 residues. The chain's CDR3 is CASSRPQNTEAFF. In nucleotides, the CDR3 is TGTGCCAGCAGTCGCCCACAGAACACTGAAGCTTTCTTT.

This clonotype was seen more than once but under ten times. The CDR3 DNA reads TGTGCCAGCAGCTATAAGGGCGGCAAACAGTCTGAGACCCAGTACTTC. Protein sequence: CASSYKGGKQSETQYF. The chain recombines TRBV7-9 with TRBJ2-5; unclear D gene. The CDR3 has 16 residues. Germline loops: CDR1 SEHNR, CDR2 FQNEAQ (reference sequence). V shed 4 bases and J shed 5 bases, with 20 bases lying between them.

The rearrangement joins TRBV4-3 to TRBJ1-2, with D unresolved. The V gene lost 1 base and the J gene lost 5 bases, with 14 bases spanning the gap. CDR3 length: 15 residues. Germline CDR1 LGHNA, CDR2 YSLEER. For the CDR3, the DNA is TGCGCCAGCAGCCAAGTCCTAGCGGCAGATTATGGCTACACCTTC. This translates into CASSQVLAADYGYTF.

This clonotype was counted many times. The rearrangement joins TRBV6-1 to TRBJ1-2, with a possible D match to TRBD1 (5 bases). Germline lookup yields CDR1 MNHNS and CDR2 SASEGT. The CDR3 loop spans 16 amino acids. V lost 6 bases and J lost 7, with 24 bases in between. CDR3 in amino acids: CASRPPEGRVSRGYTF. The CDR3, as DNA: TGTGCCAGCAGGCCCCCTGAGGGGCGCGTTTCTCGTGGCTACACCTTC.

This rearrangement joins TRBV12-3 or TRBV12-4 to TRBJ1-6; D is uncertain. This CDR3 is built from 14 residues. V was shortened by 6 bases and J by 7 bases, with 13 bases between the two germline ends. CDR3 sequence (DNA): TGTGCCAGCAGCAAAAGGTTGGAGAATTCACCCCTCCACTTT. This codes for CASSKRLENSPLHF.

The CDR3 region has the DNA TGTGCCAGCAGTTTCGGGGGGCTGACCACAGATACGCAGTATTTT. Protein: CASSFGGLTTDTQYF. The chain joins TRBV28 to TRBJ2-3; possible D gene TRBD2, 7 bases. CDR1 MDHEN and CDR2 SYDVKM come from the germline V gene. Trimming stripped 3 bases from V and 2 bases from J, with 12 bases between. The CDR3 consists of 15 residues.

This clonotype was counted at least ten times. This chain uses TRBV4-2 with TRBJ2-2; 11 bases agree with TRBD1. The germline gives CDR1 LGHNA, CDR2 YNFKEQ. The CDR3 loop spans 16 amino acids. V lost 4 bases to trimming and J lost 4 bases; unmatched junction nucleotides: 5. CDR3 bases: TGTGCCAGCAGCCCTTCCGGGACAGGGGGCACCGGGGAGCTGTTTTTT. It is translated as CASSPSGTGGTGELFF.

This clonotype was picked up a small number of times. This chain uses TRBV5-1 with TRBJ2-7; D is ambiguous. V was clipped by 0 bases and J by 0 bases, with 7 bases between them. Germline CDR1 and CDR2: SGHRS and YFSETQ. This CDR3 has 14 residues. CDR3 nucleotide sequence: TGCGCCAGCAGCTTGGGACGTAACTCCTACGAGCAGTACTTC. Translated: CASSLGRNSYEQYF.

This clonotype has a handful of counts. This sequence joins TRBV28 and TRBJ2-7; 8 bases match TRBD2. Germline V gene lookup returns CDR1 MDHEN and CDR2 SYDVKM. The J segment lost 2 bases and the V segment lost 8 bases, leaving 14 bases of the junction unmatched. This CDR3 is 16 amino acids long. CDR3 nucleotide sequence: TGTGCCAGCTCGGGTCGGCGGGGGGTTCGGGCCTACGAGCAGTACTTC. Translation gives CASSGRRGVRAYEQYF.

The CDR3 DNA reads as TGCGCCAGCAGCCCCGTGGGGGACCCTTCCTACGAGCAGTACTTC. Its translation: CASSPVGDPSYEQYF. V gene TRBV5-1 combines with J gene TRBJ2-7, with D tentatively TRBD1 or TRBD2 (5 bases each). The CDR3 extends over 15 amino acids. Germline CDR1 reads SGHRS; CDR2 reads YFSETQ. V gave up 4 bases and J gave up 1 base, with 15 bases separating them.

The genes are TRBV12-3 or TRBV12-4 and TRBJ1-2, with D uncertain. The length of the CDR3 is 13 residues. V shed 7 bases and J shed 8 bases, with 17 bases lying between them. CDR3 bases: TGTGCCAGCAACGGGGTCTCCTCTTGGGGCTACACCTTC. Translating gives CASNGVSSWGYTF.

This clonotype was found a few times. The V gene is TRBV29-1, the J gene TRBJ2-7; 12 bases map to TRBD1. The length of the CDR3 is 16 residues. From germline, CDR1 is SQVTM and CDR2 ANQGSEA. J lost 0 bases, V lost 7 bases, and 10 bases had no gene match. Written as DNA, the CDR3 is TGCAGCGCTAGTGGGACAGGGGGCATCTCCTCCTACGAGCAGTACTTC. Translated: CSASGTGGISSYEQYF.

The rearrangement joins TRBV3-1 to TRBJ1-1; D is perhaps TRBD1 (5 bases). CDR1 LGHDT and CDR2 YNNKEL come from the germline V gene (reference sequence). This CDR3 comprises 18 residues. The V end was cut by 5 bases, the J end by 7 bases, with 29 bases between. CDR3 sequence reads: CASSDPPRTASGYFEAFF. In DNA form, the CDR3 reads TGTGCCAGCAGCGACCCGCCGCGGACGGCATCAGGGTACTTTGAAGCTTTCTTT.

The table lists this clonotype with many counts. The rearrangement uses TRBV7-2 and TRBJ2-7; 9 bases map to TRBD1. The germline CDR1 and CDR2 sequences are SGHTA and FQGNSA. The CDR3 runs to 15 residues. After removal of 2 bases from V and 4 bases from J, the junction contained 6 bases not matched to a gene. The CDR3 DNA is TGTGCCAGCAGCTTAAGCGTGGGACAGGGTTACGAGCAGTACTTC. Amino acids: CASSLSVGQGYEQYF.

This chain uses TRBV20-1 with TRBJ2-5; 13 bases agree with TRBD2. In germline, CDR1 is DFQATT, CDR2 SNEGSKA (reference sequence). The CDR3 has 15 amino acids. Trimming cost V 4 bases and J 9 bases; bases outside gene matches: 11. CDR3 coding DNA: TGCAGTGCTACTCCCGGGACTAGCGGGGCAGGGTCCCAGTACTTC. This gives the protein CSATPGTSGAGSQYF.

This clonotype was seen a handful of times. The chain joins TRBV27 to TRBJ2-3; D gene unclear. This CDR3 contains 14 residues. Germline CDR1 reads MNHEY; CDR2 reads SMNVEV (reference sequence). The V end was cut by 6 bases, the J end by 1 base, with 11 bases between. CDR3 in amino acids: CASSQKVGTDTQYF. The CDR3 DNA sequence: TGTGCCAGCAGCCAAAAAGTAGGCACAGATACGCAGTATTTT.

The chain joins TRBV4-1 to TRBJ2-1, with 8 nucleotides matching TRBD1. With V trimmed by 2 bases and J by 10 bases, 7 bases remained unmatched. CDR1 is MGHRA, CDR2 YSYEKL, per germline. This CDR3 has 14 amino acids. The CDR3: CASSQQGALGEQFF. The DNA of the CDR3 is TGCGCCAGCAGCCAACAGGGGGCCTTAGGGGAGCAGTTCTTC.

This clonotype was observed a few times. V and J are TRBV6-1 and TRBJ2-1; D is possibly TRBD2 (5 bases). In germline, CDR1 is MNHNS, CDR2 SASEGT. The V gene lost 6 bases and the J gene lost 4 bases, with 13 bases spanning the gap. CDR3 length: 14 amino acids. This chain's CDR3 is CASRPEGRYNEQFF. CDR3 bases: TGTGCCAGCAGACCGGAAGGGAGATACAATGAGCAGTTCTTC.

This clonotype was observed a few times. The V call is TRBV29-1, the J call TRBJ2-1, with unresolved D. The V and J ends lost 4 bases and 0 bases respectively, with 7 bases between them. Germline V gives CDR1 SQVTM, CDR2 ANQGSEA. The CDR3 extends over 13 amino acids. For the CDR3, the DNA is TGCAGCGTTGGAACGCCCTCCTACAATGAGCAGTTCTTC. Translated: CSVGTPSYNEQFF.

The chain combines TRBV12-3 or TRBV12-4 with TRBJ1-5; D not certain. This CDR3 contains 13 residues. Trimming removed 7 bases at V and 4 bases at J, with 11 bases between. DNA for the CDR3: TGTGCCAGCACCCAGAGGGAGAATCAGCCCCAGCATTTT. It specifies CASTQRENQPQHF.

The genes are TRBV5-1 and TRBJ2-1, with a possible D match to TRBD1 (6 bases). The CDR3 covers 16 residues. Trimming removed 0 bases at V and 0 bases at J, with 10 bases between. In germline, CDR1 is SGHRS, CDR2 YFSETQ. Here the CDR3 DNA reads TGCGCCAGCAGCTTGGCAGGGGAGAGCTCCTACAATGAGCAGTTCTTC. Its protein is CASSLAGESSYNEQFF.

The V gene is TRBV7-2, the J gene TRBJ2-5; D assignment may be TRBD1 or TRBD2 (5 bases each). Germline V CDR1 and CDR2: SGHTA, FQGNSA. V was shortened by 4 bases and J by 7 bases, with 19 bases between the two germline ends. This CDR3 has 15 residues. The CDR3 protein is CASSYNLGTSGTQYF. DNA for the CDR3: TGTGCCAGCAGCTATAATCTGGGGACCTCCGGGACCCAGTACTTC.

The table lists this clonotype with a few counts. J is TRBJ1-1 and V is TRBV6-1; 7 nucleotides align to TRBD1. Trimming took 6 bases from V and 8 from J; bases not matched to a gene: 15. CDR3 length equals 15 residues. Germline assignment: CDR1 MNHNS and CDR2 SASEGT. Written as DNA, the CDR3 is TGTGCCAGCAGACAAGGTCAGGGACAGCCCTTCGAAGCTTTCTTT. Protein product: CASRQGQGQPFEAFF.

This clonotype has just a few counts. V is TRBV28 and J is TRBJ2-3, with D perhaps matching TRBD2 (6 bases). CDR1 is MDHEN, CDR2 SYDVKM, per germline. This CDR3 comprises 17 residues. V was clipped by 2 bases and J by 0 bases, with 15 bases between them. The CDR3 nucleotides read TGTGCCAGCAGTTTACACTCAGGAGGGACTAGCACAGATACGCAGTATTTT. Translated, it gives CASSLHSGGTSTDTQYF. The full variable domain, with the rest looked up from reference TRBV28 and TRBJ2-3, is DVKVTQSSRYLVKRTGEKVFLECVQDMDHENMFWYRQDPGLGLRLIYFSYDVKMKEKGDIPEGYSVSREKKERFSLILESASTNQTSMYLCASSLHSGGTSTDTQYFGPGTRLTVL.

As DNA, the CDR3 is TGTGCCAGCAGCCAAGATCTACTAGCTTTCGACAATGAGCAGTTCTTC. This translates into CASSQDLLAFDNEQFF. The rearrangement uses TRBV3-1 and TRBJ2-1, with D maybe TRBD2 (6 bases). Deletions cut 0 bases from V and 5 bases from J, with 14 bases between. The CDR3 contains 16 residues. The germline V gene encodes CDR1 LGHDT and CDR2 YNNKEL (reference sequence).

This chain connects TRBV6-5 to TRBJ2-4; possible D gene TRBD2, 6 bases. V was pared by 0 bases and J by 0 bases, with 9 bases between. The CDR3 has 16 amino acids. CDR1 is MNHEY, CDR2 SVGAGI, per germline. Here the CDR3 DNA reads TGTGCCAGCAGTTACTCGGGGGGAATAGCCAAAAACATTCAGTACTTC. Amino acid sequence: CASSYSGGIAKNIQYF.

The chain couples TRBV12-3 or TRBV12-4 to TRBJ2-3; 7 bases fit TRBD2. V was pared by 5 bases and J by 0 bases, with 8 bases of the junction left unmatched. The CDR3 runs 16 residues. The CDR3 loop reads CASSPLSGASTDTQYF. CDR3 nucleotide sequence: TGTGCCAGCAGTCCGCTGAGCGGGGCTAGCACAGATACGCAGTATTTT.

This clonotype showed up many times. The chain recombines TRBV20-1 with TRBJ2-4; perhaps TRBD1 as D (6 bases). This CDR3 has 13 amino acids. V lost 5 bases to trimming and J lost 3 bases, with 11 bases between them. CDR1 DFQATT and CDR2 SNEGSKA come from the germline V gene (reference sequence). CDR3 residues: CSALDRNKNIQYF. The CDR3 DNA follows: TGCAGTGCTTTAGACAGGAACAAAAACATTCAGTACTTC.